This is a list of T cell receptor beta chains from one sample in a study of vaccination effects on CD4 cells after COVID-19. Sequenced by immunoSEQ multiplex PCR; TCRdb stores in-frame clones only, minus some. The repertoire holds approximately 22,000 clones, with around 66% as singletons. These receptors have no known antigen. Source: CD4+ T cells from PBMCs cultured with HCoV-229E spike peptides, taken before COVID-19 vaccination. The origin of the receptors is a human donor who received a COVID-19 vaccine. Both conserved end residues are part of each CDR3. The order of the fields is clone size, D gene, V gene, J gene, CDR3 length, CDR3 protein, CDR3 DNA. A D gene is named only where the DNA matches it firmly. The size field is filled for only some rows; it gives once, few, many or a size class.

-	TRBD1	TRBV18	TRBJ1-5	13	CASSPTGGQPQHF	TGTGCCAGCTCACCTACAGGGGGTCAGCCCCAGCATTTT
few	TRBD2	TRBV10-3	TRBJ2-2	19	CAISESVLLAGVRTGELFF	TGTGCCATCAGTGAGTCGGTTTTATTAGCGGGAGTTCGCACCGGGGAGCTGTTTTTT
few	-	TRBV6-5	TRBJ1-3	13	CASTQSSGNTIYF	TGTGCCAGCACTCAAAGCTCTGGAAACACCATATATTTT
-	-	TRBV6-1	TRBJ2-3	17	CASSVARYSGATDTQYF	TGTGCCAGCAGTGTAGCCCGTTATAGTGGGGCGACAGATACGCAGTATTTT
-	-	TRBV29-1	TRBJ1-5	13	CSVGRDSNQPQHF	TGCAGCGTTGGGCGCGATAGCAATCAGCCCCAGCATTTT
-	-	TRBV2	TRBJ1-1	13	CASSVGGHTEAFF	TGTGCCAGCAGTGTCGGAGGCCACACTGAAGCTTTCTTT
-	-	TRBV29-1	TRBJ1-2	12	CSVEGTDYGYTF	TGCAGCGTCGAAGGGACGGACTATGGCTACACCTTC
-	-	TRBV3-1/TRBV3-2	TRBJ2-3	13	CASSDRGTDTQYF	TGTGCCAGCAGCGATCGGGGAACAGATACGCAGTATTTT
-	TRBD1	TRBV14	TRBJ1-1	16	CASSQDRDRPNTEAFF	TGTGCCAGCAGCCAAGATCGGGACAGGCCGAACACTGAAGCTTTCTTT
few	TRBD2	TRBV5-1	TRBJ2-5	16	CASSSGPGLAQETQYF	TGCGCCAGCAGCTCGGGACCTGGACTAGCTCAAGAGACCCAGTACTTC
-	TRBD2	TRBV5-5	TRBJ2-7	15	CASSFSTSGIYEQYF	TGTGCCAGCAGCTTTAGTACTAGCGGGATCTACGAGCAGTACTTC
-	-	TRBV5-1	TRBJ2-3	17	CASSLGLNPGGTDTQYF	TGCGCCAGCAGCTTGGGGCTGAACCCAGGGGGCACAGATACGCAGTATTTT
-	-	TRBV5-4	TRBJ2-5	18	CASSLGFIGSGRRETQYF	TGTGCCAGCAGCTTGGGATTTATCGGGTCGGGGCGGAGGGAGACCCAGTACTTC
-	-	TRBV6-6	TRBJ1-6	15	CASSYSSGDGSPLHF	TGTGCCAGCAGTTACTCGTCAGGGGACGGATCACCCCTCCACTTT
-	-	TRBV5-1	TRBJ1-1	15	CASSPREGGNTEAFF	TGCGCCAGCAGTCCCCGTGAGGGGGGGAACACTGAAGCTTTCTTT
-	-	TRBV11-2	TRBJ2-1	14	CASSTRVSYNEQFF	TGTGCCAGCAGCACGAGAGTCTCCTACAATGAGCAGTTCTTC
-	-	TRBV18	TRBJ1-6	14	CASSPTGVDSPLHF	TGTGCCAGCTCACCTACGGGCGTGGATTCACCCCTCCACTTT
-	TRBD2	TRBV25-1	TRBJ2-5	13	CASSPAGVETQYF	TGTGCCAGCAGTCCAGCGGGAGTAGAGACCCAGTACTTC
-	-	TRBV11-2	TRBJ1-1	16	CASSLERGRRNTEAFF	TGTGCCAGCAGCTTAGAACGGGGCAGGAGGAACACTGAAGCTTTCTTT
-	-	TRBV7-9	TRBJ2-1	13	CATLAGTPAAMFF	TGTGCCACCCTGGCGGGGACGCCAGCCGCCATGTTCTTC
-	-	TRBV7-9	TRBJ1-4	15	CASSLLSATNEKLFF	TGTGCCAGCAGCTTGTTAAGTGCAACTAATGAAAAACTGTTTTTT
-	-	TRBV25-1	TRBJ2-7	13	CASSEGGTYEQYF	TGTGCCAGCAGTGAAGGGGGGACCTACGAGCAGTACTTC
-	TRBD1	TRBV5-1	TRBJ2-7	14	CASSPRQGEGEQYF	TGCGCCAGCAGCCCCCGACAGGGGGAGGGCGAGCAGTACTTC
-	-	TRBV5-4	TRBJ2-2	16	CASSPPASTNTGELFF	TGTGCCAGCAGCCCCCCGGCTAGCACGAACACCGGGGAGCTGTTTTTT
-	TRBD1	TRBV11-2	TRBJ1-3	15	CASSLEAGGRNTIYF	TGTGCCAGCAGCTTAGAGGCAGGGGGCAGAAACACCATATATTTT
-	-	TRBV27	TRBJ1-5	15	CASSLSRGLNQPQHF	TGTGCCAGCAGTTTATCGAGAGGGCTCAATCAGCCCCAGCATTTT
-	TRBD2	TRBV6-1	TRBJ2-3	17	CASSERAAGGSTDTQYF	TGTGCCAGCAGTGAAAGAGCGGCGGGAGGGAGCACAGATACGCAGTATTTT
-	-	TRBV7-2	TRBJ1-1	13	CASSPWRNTEAFF	TGTGCCAGCAGCCCTTGGCGGAACACTGAAGCTTTCTTT
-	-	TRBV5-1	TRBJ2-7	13	CASSLVFSYEQYF	TGCGCCAGCAGCTTAGTTTTCTCCTACGAGCAGTACTTC
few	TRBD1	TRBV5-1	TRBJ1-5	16	CASSPEGGAGNQPQHF	TGCGCCAGCAGCCCGGAAGGGGGCGCGGGCAATCAGCCCCAGCATTTT
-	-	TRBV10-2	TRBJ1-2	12	CASRKDSYGYTF	TGCGCCAGCAGAAAGGACAGCTATGGCTACACCTTC
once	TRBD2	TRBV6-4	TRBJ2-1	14	CASSQRGAYNEQFF	TGTGCCAGCAGTCAGCGGGGGGCCTACAATGAGCAGTTCTTC
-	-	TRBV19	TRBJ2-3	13	CASSRGMADTQYF	TGTGCCAGTAGTAGAGGGATGGCAGATACGCAGTATTTT
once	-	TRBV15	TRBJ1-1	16	CATSRDRGQGRTEAFF	TGTGCCACCAGCAGAGATCGGGGTCAGGGAAGGACTGAAGCTTTCTTT
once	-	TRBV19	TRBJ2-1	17	CASSIDQYLSVHNEQFF	TGTGCCAGTAGTATAGATCAATACCTATCGGTCCACAATGAGCAGTTCTTC
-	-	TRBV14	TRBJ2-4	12	CASSVGGNIQYF	TGTGCCAGCAGCGTAGGGGGAAACATTCAGTACTTC
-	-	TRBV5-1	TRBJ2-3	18	CASSLSFSGPSQTDTQYF	TGCGCCAGCAGCTTGTCCTTCTCGGGTCCCAGCCAAACAGATACGCAGTATTTT
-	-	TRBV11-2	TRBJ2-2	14	CASSFTLNTGELFF	TGTGCCAGCAGCTTTACTCTGAACACCGGGGAGCTGTTTTTT
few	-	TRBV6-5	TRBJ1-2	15	CASSYSAGGDYGYTF	TGTGCCAGCAGTTACTCGGCCGGGGGCGACTATGGCTACACCTTC
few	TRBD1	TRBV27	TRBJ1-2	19	CASSLGGPGTDVTNYGYTF	TGTGCCAGCAGTTTAGGGGGGCCCGGGACAGATGTAACTAACTATGGCTACACCTTC
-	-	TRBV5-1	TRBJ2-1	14	CASSLGWSDNEQFF	TGCGCCAGCAGCTTGGGCTGGTCGGACAATGAGCAGTTCTTC
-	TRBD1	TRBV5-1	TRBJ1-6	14	CASSLGQYNSPLHF	TGCGCCAGCAGCCTGGGACAGTATAATTCACCCCTCCACTTT
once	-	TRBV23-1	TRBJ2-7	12	CASRVVSYEQYF	TGCGCCAGCAGGGTTGTTTCCTACGAGCAGTACTTC
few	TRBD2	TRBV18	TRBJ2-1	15	CASSPSTSGKNEQFF	TGTGCCAGCTCACCATCTACTAGCGGTAAGAATGAGCAGTTCTTC
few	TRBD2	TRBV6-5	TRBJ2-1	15	CASRRPSGGANEQFF	TGTGCCAGCAGACGTCCTAGCGGGGGGGCCAATGAGCAGTTCTTC
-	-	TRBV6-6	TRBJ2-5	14	CASSRGGPGETQYF	TGTGCCAGCAGTAGAGGAGGGCCTGGGGAGACCCAGTACTTC
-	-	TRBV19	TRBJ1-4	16	CASSEYTVTTNEKLFF	TGTGCCAGTAGTGAATACACCGTGACAACTAATGAAAAACTGTTTTTT
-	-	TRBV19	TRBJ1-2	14	CASSIDGFLSADTF	TGTGCCAGTAGTATAGATGGTTTTTTGAGCGCGGACACCTTC
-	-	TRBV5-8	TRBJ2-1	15	CASSLAGASYNEQFF	TGTGCCAGCAGCTTAGCCGGGGCCTCCTACAATGAGCAGTTCTTC
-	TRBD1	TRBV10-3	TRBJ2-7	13	CAITGTGGEEQYF	TGTGCCATCACCGGGACAGGGGGAGAAGAGCAGTACTTC
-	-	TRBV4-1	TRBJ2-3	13	CASTTPGTDTQYF	TGCGCCAGCACGACCCCGGGCACAGATACGCAGTATTTT
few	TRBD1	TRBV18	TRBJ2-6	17	CASSPRRQGGGANVLTF	TGTGCCAGCTCACCAAGAAGACAGGGTGGTGGGGCCAACGTCCTGACTTTC
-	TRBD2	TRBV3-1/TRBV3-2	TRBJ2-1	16	CASSQESSGRFYEQFF	TGTGCCAGCAGCCAAGAGTCTAGCGGGAGATTCTATGAGCAGTTCTTC
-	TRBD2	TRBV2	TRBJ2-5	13	CASTSGIQETQYF	TGTGCCAGCACTAGCGGGATCCAAGAGACCCAGTACTTC
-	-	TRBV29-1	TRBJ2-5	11	CSAVVGETQYF	TGCAGCGCGGTAGTTGGGGAGACCCAGTACTTC